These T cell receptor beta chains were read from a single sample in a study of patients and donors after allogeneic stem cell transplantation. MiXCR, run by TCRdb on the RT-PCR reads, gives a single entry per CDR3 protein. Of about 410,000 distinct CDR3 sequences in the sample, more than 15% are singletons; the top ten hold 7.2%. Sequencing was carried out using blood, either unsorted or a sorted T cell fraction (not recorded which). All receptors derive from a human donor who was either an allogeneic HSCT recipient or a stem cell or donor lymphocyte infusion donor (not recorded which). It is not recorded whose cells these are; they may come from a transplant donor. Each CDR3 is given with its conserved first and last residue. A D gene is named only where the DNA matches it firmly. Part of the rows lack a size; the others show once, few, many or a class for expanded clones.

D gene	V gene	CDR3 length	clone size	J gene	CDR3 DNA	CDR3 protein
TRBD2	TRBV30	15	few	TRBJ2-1	TGTGCCTGGAGGGGACTAGCGGAGACATACAATGAGCAGTTCTTC	CAWRGLAETYNEQFF
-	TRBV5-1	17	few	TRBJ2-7	TGCGCCAGCAGCTTGGCCCCCCCAGCGCGCTTCAGCCACGAGCAGTACTTC	CASSLAPPARFSHEQYF
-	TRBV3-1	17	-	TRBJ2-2	TGTGCCAGCAGCATCGACAGGCACGCCGTCAACACCGGGGAGCTGTTTTTT	CASSIDRHAVNTGELFF
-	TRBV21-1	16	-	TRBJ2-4	TGTGCCAGCAGCAAAACCCTCGGGACATTCCAAAACATTCAGTACTTC	CASSKTLGTFQNIQYF
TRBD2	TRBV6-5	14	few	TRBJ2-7	TGTGCCAGCAGTTACTCCGCGGGAGGGTACGAGCAGTACTTC	CASSYSAGGYEQYF
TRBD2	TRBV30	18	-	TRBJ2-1	TGTGCCTGGAGTGGAACTAGCGGGAGGGCCGGGTCCTACAATGAGCAGTTCTTC	CAWSGTSGRAGSYNEQFF
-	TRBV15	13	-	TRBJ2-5	TGTGCCACCACCGAGGGGGGAACAGAGACCCAGTACTTC	CATTEGGTETQYF
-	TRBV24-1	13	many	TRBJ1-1	TGTGCCACCAGTGGACAGATGAACACTGAAGCTTTCTTT	CATSGQMNTEAFF
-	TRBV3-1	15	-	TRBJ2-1	TGTGCCAGCAGCCAAGATCTGGCACTAGCAGGTGAGCAGTTCTTC	CASSQDLALAGEQFF
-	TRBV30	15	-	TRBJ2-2	TGTGCCTGGTGCCGGGACTCCTTAAACACCGGGGAGCTGTTTTTT	CAWCRDSLNTGELFF
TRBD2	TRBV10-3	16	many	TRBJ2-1	TGTGCCATCAGTGATGGTACGCGGGAGGGTAACAATGAGCAGTTCTTC	CAISDGTREGNNEQFF
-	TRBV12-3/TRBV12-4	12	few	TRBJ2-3	TGTGCCAGCAGTTTCAAATCCGATACGCAGTATTTT	CASSFKSDTQYF
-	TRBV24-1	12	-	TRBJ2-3	TGTGCCACCGGGACAAACACAGATACGCAGTATTTT	CATGTNTDTQYF
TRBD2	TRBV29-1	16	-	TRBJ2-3	TGCAGCGTTGACCGACTAGCGGGAGGGCGCACAGATACGCAGTATTTT	CSVDRLAGGRTDTQYF
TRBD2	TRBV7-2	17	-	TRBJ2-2	TGTGCCAGCAGCTTAGTTCCGACGGGAGGTTACACCGGGGAGCTGTTTTTT	CASSLVPTGGYTGELFF
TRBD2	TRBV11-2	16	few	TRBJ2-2	TGTGCCAGCAGCCCACTAGCGGGCCCTGTTGGCGGGGAGCTGTTTTTT	CASSPLAGPVGGELFF
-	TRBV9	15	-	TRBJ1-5	TGTGCCAGCAGCCGCTCGGGGGGACGCAATCAGCCCCAGCATTTT	CASSRSGGRNQPQHF
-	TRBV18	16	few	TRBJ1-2	TGTGCCAGCTCATATCCCCCAAGGACGAATAGCTATGGCTACACCTTC	CASSYPPRTNSYGYTF
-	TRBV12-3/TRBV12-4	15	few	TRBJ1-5	TGTGCCAGCAGTTTACCAGGGTCGGGCAATCAGCCCCAGCATTTT	CASSLPGSGNQPQHF
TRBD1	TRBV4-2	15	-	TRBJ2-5	TGTGCCAGCAGCCCTTTTCGGACAGGGGAAGAGACCCAGTACTTC	CASSPFRTGEETQYF
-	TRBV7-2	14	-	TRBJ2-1	TGTGCCAGCAGCTTAGCGCGAACAGGCAATGAGCAGTTCTTC	CASSLARTGNEQFF
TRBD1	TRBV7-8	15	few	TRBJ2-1	TGTGCCAGCAGCTCCCGGGACAGCAACTACAATGAGCAGTTCTTC	CASSSRDSNYNEQFF
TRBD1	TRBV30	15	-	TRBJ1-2	TGTGCCTGGAAAGCCGACAGGGCCAACTTCTATGGCTACACCTTC	CAWKADRANFYGYTF
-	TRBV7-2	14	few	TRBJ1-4	TGTGCCAGCAGCGAAGACAGGACTAATGAAAAACTGTTTTTT	CASSEDRTNEKLFF
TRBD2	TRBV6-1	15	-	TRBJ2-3	TGTGCCAGCAGTGAGGGACTAGCGGGACTCCATACGCAGTATTTT	CASSEGLAGLHTQYF
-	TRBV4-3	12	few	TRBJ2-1	TGCGCCAGCAGCCAAGGGACCGGGATCACCTTCTTC	CASSQGTGITFF
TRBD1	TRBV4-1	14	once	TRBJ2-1	TGCGCCAGCAGCCAAGGGCCGGCGGGACAGGGTCAGTTCTTC	CASSQGPAGQGQFF
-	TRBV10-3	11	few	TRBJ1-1	TGTGCCATCAGAAGGGACACTGAAGCTTTCTTT	CAIRRDTEAFF
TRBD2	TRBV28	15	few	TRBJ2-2	TGTGCCAGCAGAACTAGCGGGGGGGTTACCGGGGAGCTGTTTTTT	CASRTSGGVTGELFF
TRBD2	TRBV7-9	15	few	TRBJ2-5	TGTGCCAGCAGCCACCTAGCGGGGGGACAAGAGACCCAGTACTTC	CASSHLAGGQETQYF
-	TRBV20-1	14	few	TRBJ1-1	TGCAGTGCTAGAGATCGCGTGGTGAACACTGAAGCTTTCTTT	CSARDRVVNTEAFF
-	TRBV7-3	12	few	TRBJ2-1	TGTGCCAGCAGCTTAAACGGCGGTGGGTGGTTCTTC	CASSLNGGGWFF
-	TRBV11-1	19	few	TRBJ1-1	TGTGCCAGCAGCTTAGAGGCTTTTGCCCTTTCGGGCATGAACACTGAAGCTTTCTTT	CASSLEAFALSGMNTEAFF
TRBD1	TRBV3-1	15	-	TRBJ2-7	TGTGCCAGCAGCCAAGCGGACAGGGAGGCCTACGAGCAGTACTTC	CASSQADREAYEQYF
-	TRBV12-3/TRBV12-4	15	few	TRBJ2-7	TGTGCCAGCCTCAAAGGGGGAATTGGGCGCTACGAGCAGTACTTC	CASLKGGIGRYEQYF
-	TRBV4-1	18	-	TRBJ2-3	TGCGCCAGCAGCCAAGATCCGATGGGGGGAAAAAATACAGATACGCAGTATTTT	CASSQDPMGGKNTDTQYF
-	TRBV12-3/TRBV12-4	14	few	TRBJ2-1	TGTGCCAGCAGAACAGGCCGTATAAACAATGAGCAGTTCTTC	CASRTGRINNEQFF
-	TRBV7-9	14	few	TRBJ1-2	TGTGCCAGCAGCTTAGAGGCAGGACTCTATGGCTACACCTTC	CASSLEAGLYGYTF
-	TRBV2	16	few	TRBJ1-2	TGTGCCAGCACGCCGGGGGTCACGGTGGGGACTAAGGGCTACACCTTC	CASTPGVTVGTKGYTF
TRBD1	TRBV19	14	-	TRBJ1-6	TGTGCCAGTAGTATTGGTCAGGGGGAAATCACCCTCCACTTT	CASSIGQGEITLHF
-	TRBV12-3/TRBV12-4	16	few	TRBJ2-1	TGTGCCAGCAGTTTAGCAGGGACGGTCGGGCACAATGAGCAGTTCTTC	CASSLAGTVGHNEQFF
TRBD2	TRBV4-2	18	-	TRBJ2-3	TGTGCCAGCAGCCTTAAAATAGCGGGAGGATATGGGACAGATACGCAGTATTTT	CASSLKIAGGYGTDTQYF
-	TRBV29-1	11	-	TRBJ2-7	TGCAGCGCCGGGACGGGCTACGAGCAGTACTTC	CSAGTGYEQYF
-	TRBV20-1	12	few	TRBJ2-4	TGCAGTGCGCTACGGGGGAAGGACATTCAGTACTTC	CSALRGKDIQYF
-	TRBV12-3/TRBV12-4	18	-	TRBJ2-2	TGTGCCAGCAGTTGGTACCCAGTTTCGGCGGACGTAGCCGGGGAGCTGTTTTTT	CASSWYPVSADVAGELFF
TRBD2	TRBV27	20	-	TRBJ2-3	TGTGCCAGCAGTTTATTGGTCGGAGAGGAAGCGGGAGTATCCTCAGATACGCAGTATTTT	CASSLLVGEEAGVSSDTQYF
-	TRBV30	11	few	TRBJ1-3	TGTGCCTGGATACCTGGAAACACCATATATTTT	CAWIPGNTIYF
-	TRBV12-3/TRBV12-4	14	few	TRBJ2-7	TGTGCCAGCAGTTCGAGGGCGGGCAGGGACGAGCAGTACTTC	CASSSRAGRDEQYF
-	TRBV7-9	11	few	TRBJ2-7	TGTGCCAGCAGCTCTGGTACCGAGCAGTACTTC	CASSSGTEQYF
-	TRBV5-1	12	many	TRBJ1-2	TGCGCCAGCAGTTATTCAAACTATGGCTACACCTTC	CASSYSNYGYTF
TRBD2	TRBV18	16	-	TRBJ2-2	TGTGCCAGCTCACGACGACTAGCGAAGAACACCGGGGAGCTGTTTTTT	CASSRRLAKNTGELFF
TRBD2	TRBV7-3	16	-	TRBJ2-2	TGTGCCAGCAGCCCTAGTCTAGCGGGGGCGGCCGGGGAGCTGTTTTTT	CASSPSLAGAAGELFF
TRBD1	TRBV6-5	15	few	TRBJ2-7	TGTGCCAGCAGTTACTGGGACAGGGGTACCCACGAGCAGTACTTC	CASSYWDRGTHEQYF
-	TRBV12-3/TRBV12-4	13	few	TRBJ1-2	TGTGCCAGCAGTCGACAGGACTACTATGGCTACACCTTC	CASSRQDYYGYTF
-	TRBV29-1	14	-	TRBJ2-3	TGCAGCGTTGCCAGCAGGGTCGACACAGATACGCAGTATTTT	CSVASRVDTDTQYF